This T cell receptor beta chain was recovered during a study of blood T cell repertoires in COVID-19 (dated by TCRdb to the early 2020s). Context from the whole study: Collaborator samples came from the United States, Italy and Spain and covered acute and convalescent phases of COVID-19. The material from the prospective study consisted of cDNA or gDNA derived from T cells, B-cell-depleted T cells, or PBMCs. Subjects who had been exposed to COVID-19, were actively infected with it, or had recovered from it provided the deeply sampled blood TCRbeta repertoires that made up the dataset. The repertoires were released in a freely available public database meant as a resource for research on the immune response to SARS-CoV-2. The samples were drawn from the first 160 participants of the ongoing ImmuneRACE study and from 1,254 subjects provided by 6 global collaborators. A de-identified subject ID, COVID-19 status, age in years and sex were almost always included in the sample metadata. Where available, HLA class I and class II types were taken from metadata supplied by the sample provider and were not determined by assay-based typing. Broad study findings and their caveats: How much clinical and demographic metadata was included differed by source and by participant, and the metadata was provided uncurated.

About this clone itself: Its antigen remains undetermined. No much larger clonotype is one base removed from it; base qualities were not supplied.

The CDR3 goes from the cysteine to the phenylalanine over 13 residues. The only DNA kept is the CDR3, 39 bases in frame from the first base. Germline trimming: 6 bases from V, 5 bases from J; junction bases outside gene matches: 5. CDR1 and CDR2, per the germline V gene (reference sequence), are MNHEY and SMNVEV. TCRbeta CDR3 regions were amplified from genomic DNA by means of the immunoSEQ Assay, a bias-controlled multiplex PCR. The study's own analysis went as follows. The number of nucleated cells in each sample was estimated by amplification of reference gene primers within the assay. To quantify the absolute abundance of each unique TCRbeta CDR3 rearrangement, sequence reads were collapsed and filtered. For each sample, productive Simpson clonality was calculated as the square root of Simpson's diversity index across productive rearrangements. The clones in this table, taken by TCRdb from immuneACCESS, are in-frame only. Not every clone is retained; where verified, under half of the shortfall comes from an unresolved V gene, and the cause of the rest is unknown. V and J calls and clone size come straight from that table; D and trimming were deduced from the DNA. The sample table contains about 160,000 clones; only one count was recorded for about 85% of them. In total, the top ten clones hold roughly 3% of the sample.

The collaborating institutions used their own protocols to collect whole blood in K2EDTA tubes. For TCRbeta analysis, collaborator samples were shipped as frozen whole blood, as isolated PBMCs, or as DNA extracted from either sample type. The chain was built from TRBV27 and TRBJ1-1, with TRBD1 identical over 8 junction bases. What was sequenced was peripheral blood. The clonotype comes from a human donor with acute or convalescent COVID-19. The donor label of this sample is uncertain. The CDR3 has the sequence CASRGRDRTEAFF. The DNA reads TGTGCCAGCAGAGGAAGGGACAGGACTGAAGCTTTCTTT.